This TCR beta chain stems from a study of blood T cell repertoires in COVID-19. Study-wide context: Italy, Spain and the United States were the sources of the convalescent and acute COVID-19 samples.

Germline-derived CDR1 and CDR2 are SGHRS and YFSETQ. The CDR3 has 13 residues. With 0 bases removed from V and 4 bases from J, the gap between germline ends came to 8 bases. This clone has only a few counts. In the original processing: Nucleated cell counts were estimated from reference gene primer amplification. Libraries were prepared by immunoSEQ multiplex PCR; TCRdb keeps only in-frame clonotypes and omits some of them. The DNA gave D and trimming, while V, J and clone size come from that table. The sample has 130,000 to 150,000 clones, roughly 88% seen once. The chain employs TRBV5-1 and TRBJ2-7; the D is unclear. Material for sequencing was peripheral blood. This receptor was identified in a woman aged 50 to 65 with acute or convalescent COVID-19. Here the CDR3 reads CASSLGHKYEQYF. Written as DNA, the CDR3 is TGCGCCAGCAGCTTGGGACACAAGTACGAGCAGTACTTC.